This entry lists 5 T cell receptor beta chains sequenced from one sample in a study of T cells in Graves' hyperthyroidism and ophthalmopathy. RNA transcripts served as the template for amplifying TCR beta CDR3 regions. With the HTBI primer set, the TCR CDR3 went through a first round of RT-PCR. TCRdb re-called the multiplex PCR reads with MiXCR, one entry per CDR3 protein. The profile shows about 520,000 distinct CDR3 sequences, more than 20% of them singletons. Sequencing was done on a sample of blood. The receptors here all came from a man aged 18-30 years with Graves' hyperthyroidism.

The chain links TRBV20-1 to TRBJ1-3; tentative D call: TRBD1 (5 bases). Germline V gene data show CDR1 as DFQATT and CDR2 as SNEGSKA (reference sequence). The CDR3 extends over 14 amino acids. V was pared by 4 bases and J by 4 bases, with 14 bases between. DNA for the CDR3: TGCAGTGCTATAAGGCAGGGCGGCGGAAACACCATATATTTT. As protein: CSAIRQGGGNTIYF.

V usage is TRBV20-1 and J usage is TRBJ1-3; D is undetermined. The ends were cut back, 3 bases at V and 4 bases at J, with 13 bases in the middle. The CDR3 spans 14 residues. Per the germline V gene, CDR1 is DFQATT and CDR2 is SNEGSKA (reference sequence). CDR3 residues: CSARLETQGNTIYF. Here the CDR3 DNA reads TGCAGTGCTAGGCTAGAGACGCAAGGAAACACCATATATTTT.

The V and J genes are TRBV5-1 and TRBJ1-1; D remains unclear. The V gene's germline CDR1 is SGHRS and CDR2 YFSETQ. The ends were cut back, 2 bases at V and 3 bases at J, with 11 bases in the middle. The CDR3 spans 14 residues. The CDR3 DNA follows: TGCGCCAGCAGCTTTGACGAATTCGACACTGAAGCTTTCTTT. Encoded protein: CASSFDEFDTEAFF.

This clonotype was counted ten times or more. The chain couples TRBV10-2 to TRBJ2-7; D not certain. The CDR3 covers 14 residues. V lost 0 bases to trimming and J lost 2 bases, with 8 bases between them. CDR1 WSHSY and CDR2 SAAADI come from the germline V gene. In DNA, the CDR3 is TGCGCCAGCAGTGAGTCAAGCAGAACCTACGAGCAGTACTTC. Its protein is CASSESSRTYEQYF.

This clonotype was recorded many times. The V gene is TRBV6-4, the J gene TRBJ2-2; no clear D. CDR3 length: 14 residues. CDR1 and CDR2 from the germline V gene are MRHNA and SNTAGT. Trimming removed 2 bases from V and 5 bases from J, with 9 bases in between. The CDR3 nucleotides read TGTGCCAGCAGTGACGGCTCCGAGACCGGGGAGCTGTTTTTT. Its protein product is CASSDGSETGELFF.